These 7 T cell receptor beta chains were all obtained from the same sample, sequenced in a study of graft-versus-host responses after intestinal transplantation. The antigens of these receptors remain unknown. Profiled with immunoSEQ multiplex PCR; TCRdb holds only in-frame clones, not every one. Of approximately 97,000 clones in the sample, just under 95% are singletons; the top ten hold about 0.072%. The specimen was unstimulated CD8+ T cells sorted from spleen or lymph node cells, collected before transplant. The receptors here all came from a human donor who was the organ donor for an intestinal transplant.

In this sample, this clone turned up once. The J gene is TRBJ1-4, the V gene TRBV27; 8 positions agree with TRBD1. From germline, CDR1 is MNHEY and CDR2 SMNVEV (reference sequence). The V gene end was trimmed by 2 bases and the J gene end by 0 bases; junction bases not matched to a gene: 11. The CDR3 sequence is 19 residues long. The chain's CDR3 is CASSLTAGQGLATNEKLFF. The CDR3 bases are TGTGCCAGCAGTTTAACGGCAGGACAGGGACTCGCAACTAATGAAAAACTGTTTTTT.

The rearrangement joins TRBV7-8 to TRBJ2-7; no clear D. Per germline, CDR1 SGHVS and CDR2 FQNEAQ. V was clipped by 2 bases and J by 5 bases, with 10 bases between them. This CDR3 comprises 13 residues. The DNA for the CDR3 is TGTGCCAGCAGCTTAAATCAGGTTGACGAGCAGTACTTC. This encodes CASSLNQVDEQYF.

The chain joins TRBV19 to TRBJ2-2, with D maybe TRBD2 (5 bases). CDR1 LNHDA and CDR2 SQIVND come from the germline V gene (reference sequence). The V end lost 1 base, the J end lost 1 base, and 16 bases lay between the germline ends. The CDR3 covers 18 residues. CDR3 in amino acids: CASSIVAAVEVNTGELFF. The CDR3 nucleotides are TGTGCCAGTAGTATAGTAGCAGCGGTCGAGGTGAACACCGGGGAGCTGTTTTTT.

The gene calls are TRBV5-1 and TRBJ1-1, with D perhaps TRBD1 (6 bases). The germline V and J ends were trimmed by 3 bases and 5 bases, with 14 bases remaining between them. The germline gives CDR1 SGHRS, CDR2 YFSETQ. The CDR3 is 14 residues long. CDR3 sequence: CASSWTPQGTEAFF. For the CDR3, the DNA is TGCGCCAGCAGCTGGACTCCGCAGGGGACTGAAGCTTTCTTT. Using reference TRBV5-1 and TRBJ1-1 for the parts outside the CDR3, the full variable domain is KAGVTQTPRYLIKTRGQQVTLSCSPISGHRSVSWYQQTPGQGLQFLFEYFSETQRNKGNFPGRFSGRQFSNSRSEMNVSTLELGDSALYLCASSWTPQGTEAFFGQGTRLTVV.

This chain links TRBV27 with TRBJ1-2, with 9 bases aligning to TRBD1. The junction had 15 bases not matched to a gene; V was cut back by 1 base and J by 3 bases. Per germline, CDR1 MNHEY and CDR2 SMNVEV (reference sequence). CDR3 length: 19 amino acids. The CDR3 sequence is CASSLYMADPGQGYYGYTF. The CDR3 nucleotides are TGTGCCAGCAGTTTATATATGGCGGACCCGGGACAGGGATACTATGGCTACACCTTC.

This sequence joins TRBV15 and TRBJ2-5, with TRBD2 identical over 9 bases. The length of the CDR3 is 19 residues. The ends lost 1 base at V and 2 bases at J; junction bases unmatched: 14. CDR1 is LNHNV and CDR2 is YYDKDF in the germline V gene (reference sequence). CDR3 DNA sequence: TGTGCCACCAGCAGAGGATATCGAGATGTTAGCGGGGGACAAGAGACCCAGTACTTC. Translation: CATSRGYRDVSGGQETQYF.

CDR3 nucleotides: TGTGCCAGCAGGTCGGGACAGGAGAATCAGCCCCAGCATTTT. Amino acid sequence: CASRSGQENQPQHF. This chain uses TRBV28 with TRBJ1-5, with 8 bases lining up with TRBD1. The CDR3 runs to 14 residues. Germline lookup yields CDR1 MDHEN and CDR2 SYDVKM. V lost 6 bases and J lost 4; bases outside the gene matches: 5.